The 18 T cell receptor beta chains in this list originate from one sample, sequenced in a study of regulatory T cells in long-lasting Graves disease. The TCR beta library used iRepertoire HTBI primers with Arm-PCR amplification of CDR3. Using its own MiXCR run on the multiplex PCR reads, TCRdb lists one record per CDR3 protein. The sample has 450,000 to 700,000 distinct CDR3 sequences; about 13% are singletons. Regarding time point: newly diagnosed GD, antithyroid drugs for less than 3 months. Scientists built the TCR library using RNA that was extracted from PBMCs. These sequences were also reported in another study, on T cells in Graves' hyperthyroidism and ophthalmopathy.

The sample was peripheral blood mononuclear cells (PBMCs), taken at new diagnosis, from a patient treated with antithyroid drugs. Receptors originate from a young man with Graves disease.

This clonotype was detected many times. The rearrangement uses TRBV6-2 or TRBV6-3 and TRBJ2-2; the match to TRBD2 covers 11 bases. The CDR3 spans 15 residues. V was clipped by 8 bases and J by 6 bases; unmatched bases: 8. From germline, CDR1 is MNHEY and CDR2 SVGEGT. CDR3 bases: TGTGCCAGCCAAATAATAGCGGGAGGGCCCGGGGAGCTGTTTTTT. This gives the protein CASQIIAGGPGELFF.

The sample holds many counts of this clonotype. This chain links TRBV7-9 with TRBJ2-7; 8 bases line up with TRBD1. V lost 1 base and J lost 0; bases outside the gene matches: 11. This CDR3 has 18 residues. Germline assignment: CDR1 SEHNR and CDR2 FQNEAQ (reference sequence). CDR3 loop: CASSLVQSGTGGSYEQYF. Here the CDR3 DNA reads TGTGCCAGCAGCTTAGTACAGAGTGGTACAGGGGGCTCCTACGAGCAGTACTTC.

This clonotype was seen at least ten times. This chain uses TRBV6-1 with TRBJ1-2, with D possibly matching TRBD1 (5 bases). Germline loops: CDR1 MNHNS, CDR2 SASEGT. This CDR3 spans 14 amino acids. Deletions cut 3 bases from V and 2 bases from J, with 10 bases between. CDR3 sequence reads: CASSEGQTNYGYTF. CDR3 bases: TGTGCCAGCAGTGAGGGGCAGACCAACTATGGCTACACCTTC.

The rearrangement links TRBV7-9 to TRBJ1-1; no clear D. Germline V lookup: CDR1 SEHNR, CDR2 FQNEAQ (reference sequence). The V end was cut by 3 bases, the J end by 7 bases, with 12 bases between. The length of the CDR3 is 13 residues. The CDR3 loop reads CASSLVTGIEAFF. Written as DNA, the CDR3 is TGTGCCAGCAGCTTGGTCACGGGGATTGAAGCTTTCTTT.

This clonotype was counted ten times or more. This sequence joins TRBV27 and TRBJ2-1, with 10 bases lining up with TRBD2. The germline V gene encodes CDR1 MNHEY and CDR2 SMNVEV (reference sequence). This CDR3 contains 14 residues. V dropped 6 bases and J dropped 10; count of bases not matched to a gene: 9. The CDR3 bases are TGTGCCAGCAGAGGACTAGCGGCCCAAACGGAGCAGTTCTTC. This codes for CASRGLAAQTEQFF.

This clonotype occurred many times. The rearrangement links TRBV5-6 to TRBJ2-1; weak D call: TRBD2 (6 bases). Germline-derived CDR1 and CDR2 are SGHDT and YYEEEE. CDR3 length: 15 residues. Deletions cut 2 bases from V and 9 bases from J, with 18 bases between. CDR3 in amino acids: CASSFGGVGVSEQFF. The CDR3 nucleotides read TGTGCCAGCAGCTTCGGCGGGGTGGGAGTCAGTGAGCAGTTCTTC.

This clonotype occurred many times. V gene TRBV10-3 combines with J gene TRBJ2-1, with 10 bases aligning to TRBD1. Germline trimming cut 9 bases from V and 8 bases from J; bases unmatched to any gene: 7. Germline V gives CDR1 ENHRY, CDR2 SYGVKD. The CDR3 runs 13 residues. CDR3 sequence reads: CAMTGGPYDEQFF. In DNA form, the CDR3 reads TGTGCCATGACAGGGGGCCCCTATGATGAGCAGTTCTTC.

This clonotype has ten or more counts. The rearrangement links TRBV2 to TRBJ1-5, with D unresolved. The V gene lost 1 base and the J gene lost 9 bases, with 13 bases spanning the gap. The V gene's germline CDR1 is SNHLY and CDR2 FYNNEI. CDR3 length equals 14 residues. CDR3 protein: CASSEEGWMSPQHF. CDR3 nucleotides: TGTGCCAGCAGTGAAGAGGGTTGGATGTCGCCCCAGCATTTT. Drawing the rest from reference TRBV2 and TRBJ1-5, the complete variable domain is EPEVTQTPSHQVTQMGQEVILRCVPISNHLYFYWYRQILGQKVEFLVSFYNNEISEKSEIFDDQFSVERPDGSNFTLKIRSTKLEDSAMYFCASSEEGWMSPQHFGDGTRLSIL.

J is TRBJ2-7 and V is TRBV10-3; TRBD2 matches at 8 bases. The CDR3 length is 14 residues. The V and J ends lost 10 bases and 4 bases, in that order; junction bases with no gene match: 12. Germline-derived CDR1 and CDR2 are ENHRY and SYGVKD. CDR3 bases: TGTGCCACCGGGGACGGGGGGGGGGGATACGAGCAGTACTTC. Amino acid sequence: CATGDGGGGYEQYF.

This clonotype was detected once. V and J are TRBV5-1 and TRBJ2-5, with 9 bases fitting TRBD1. Per germline, CDR1 SGHRS and CDR2 YFSETQ. CDR3 length: 16 amino acids. J lost 2 bases, V lost 4 bases, and 9 bases had no gene match. The CDR3 here is CASSPRQGGPQETQYF. The CDR3, as DNA: TGCGCCAGCAGCCCGAGACAGGGGGGACCTCAAGAGACCCAGTACTTC. Supplemented by reference TRBV5-1 and TRBJ2-5, the full variable domain reads KAGVTQTPRYLIKTRGQQVTLSCSPISGHRSVSWYQQTPGQGLQFLFEYFSETQRNKGNFPGRFSGRQFSNSRSEMNVSTLELGDSALYLCASSPRQGGPQETQYFGPGTRLLVL.

The genes are TRBV4-1 and TRBJ1-1; no definite D call. CDR1 MGHRA and CDR2 YSYEKL come from the germline V gene. The CDR3 contains 15 residues. V shed 0 bases and J shed 6 bases, with 14 bases lying between them. Written as DNA, the CDR3 is TGCGCCAGCAGCCAAGATAATTCGGGAAACCCTGAAGCTTTCTTT. It translates to CASSQDNSGNPEAFF.

As regards this clonotype: A much more abundant neighbour one base away suggests this may be a read error. The V gene is TRBV20-1, the J gene TRBJ2-3; 8 bases map to TRBD2. The germline CDR1 and CDR2 sequences are DFQATT and SNEGSKA (reference sequence). This CDR3 is built from 14 residues. The V and J ends lost 1 base and 8 bases, in that order; junction bases with no gene match: 8. CDR3 protein: CSARGAGGIATQYF. In nucleotides, the CDR3 is TGCAGTGCTAGAGGGGCGGGAGGTATAGCTACGCAGTATTTT.

This clonotype has a single count. A much larger clone differs by one base, so this may be a read error. J is TRBJ1-2 and V is TRBV14, with no clear D. This CDR3 contains 11 residues. Per germline, CDR1 SGHDN and CDR2 FVKESK. Here the CDR3 reads CAGRLDGPYTF. The DNA of the CDR3 is TGTGCCGGCAGGCTCGACGGTCCCTACACCTTC.

This clonotype has more than one count but fewer than ten. The chain recombines TRBV5-6 with TRBJ2-5, with TRBD2 as a possible D gene (5 bases). Germline loops: CDR1 SGHDT, CDR2 YYEEEE. This CDR3 contains 15 residues. V was cut by 0 bases and J by 5 bases, with 14 bases left in between. The CDR3 bases are TGTGCCAGCAGCTTGGGATTGGTGCGGGCGGAGACCCAGTACTTC. Translation gives CASSLGLVRAETQYF.

The chain is built from TRBV15 and TRBJ2-5; TRBD2 matches at 8 bases. Germline trimming cut 1 base from V and 1 base from J; bases unmatched to any gene: 2. Looked up from germline, CDR1 is LNHNV and CDR2 is YYDKDF (reference sequence). This CDR3 has 15 residues. CDR3 residues: CATSRVGRVQETQYF. As DNA, the CDR3 is TGTGCCACCAGCAGAGTCGGGAGGGTCCAAGAGACCCAGTACTTC.

This clonotype has at least ten counts. The rearrangement joins TRBV20-1 to TRBJ1-4; perhaps TRBD1 as D (5 bases). V was clipped by 3 bases and J by 4 bases, with 15 bases between them. The length of the CDR3 is 15 residues. The V gene's germline CDR1 is DFQATT and CDR2 SNEGSKA (reference sequence). CDR3 loop: CSARTWAGHNEKLFF. The CDR3 bases are TGCAGTGCTAGGACTTGGGCAGGGCATAATGAAAAACTGTTTTTT.

V is TRBV7-2 and J is TRBJ2-1, with 12 bases matching TRBD2. The junction had 6 bases not matched to a gene; V was cut back by 8 bases and J by 4 bases. Germline V gene data show CDR1 as SGHTA and CDR2 as FQGNSA. The CDR3 is 15 residues long. The CDR3 sequence is CASGLTSGGYNEQFF. Written as DNA, the CDR3 is TGTGCCAGCGGCCTTACTAGCGGGGGGTACAATGAGCAGTTCTTC.

At least ten counts were recorded for this clonotype. This chain links TRBV2 with TRBJ2-5, with TRBD2 matching 9 bases. J lost 5 bases, V lost 6 bases, and 10 bases had no gene match. The CDR3 consists of 15 residues. Germline V gene data show CDR1 as SNHLY and CDR2 as FYNNEI. CDR3 sequence reads: CASRRTSGLFETQYF. The CDR3 DNA reads TGTGCCAGCAGGCGAACTAGCGGGTTGTTTGAGACCCAGTACTTC.